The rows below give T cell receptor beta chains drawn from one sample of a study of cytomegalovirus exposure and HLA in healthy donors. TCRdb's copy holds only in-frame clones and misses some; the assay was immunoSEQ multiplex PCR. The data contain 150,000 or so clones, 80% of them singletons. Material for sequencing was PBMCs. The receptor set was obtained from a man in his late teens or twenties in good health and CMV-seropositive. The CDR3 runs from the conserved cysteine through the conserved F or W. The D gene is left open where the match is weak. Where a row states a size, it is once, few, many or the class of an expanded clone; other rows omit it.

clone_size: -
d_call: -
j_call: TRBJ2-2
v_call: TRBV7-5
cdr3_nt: TGTGTCAGAAGCCAATGTAAGGGAGTCGGGGAGCTGTTTTTT
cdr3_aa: CVRSQCKGVGELFF

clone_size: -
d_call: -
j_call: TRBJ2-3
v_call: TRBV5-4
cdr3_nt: TGTGCCAGCAGCGTGGGACACCCCACAGATACGCAGTATTTT
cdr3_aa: CASSVGHPTDTQYF

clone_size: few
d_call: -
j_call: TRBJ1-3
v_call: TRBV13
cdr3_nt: TGTGCCAGCAGCTTAGAGGGGATTGGAAACACCATATATTTT
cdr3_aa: CASSLEGIGNTIYF

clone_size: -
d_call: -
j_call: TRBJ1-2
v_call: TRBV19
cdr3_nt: TGTGCCACCCTTCGAAGTCATACTCAGGACTATGGCTACACCTTC
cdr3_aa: CATLRSHTQDYGYTF

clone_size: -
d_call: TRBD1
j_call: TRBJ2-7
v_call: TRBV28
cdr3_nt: TGTGCCAGCACCCGGACAGGAGCCTACGAGCAGTACTTC
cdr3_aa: CASTRTGAYEQYF

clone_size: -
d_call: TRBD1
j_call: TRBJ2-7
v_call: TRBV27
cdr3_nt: TGTGCCAGCAGTTCTGGGACAGGGGGCTTTTACGAGCAGTACTTC
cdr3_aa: CASSSGTGGFYEQYF

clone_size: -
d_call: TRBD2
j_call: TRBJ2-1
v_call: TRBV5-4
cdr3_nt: TGTGCCAGCAGCTTGGTGGGGGGGGTATACAATGAGCAGTTCTTC
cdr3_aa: CASSLVGGVYNEQFF

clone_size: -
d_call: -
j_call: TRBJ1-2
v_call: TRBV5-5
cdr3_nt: TGTGCCAGCAGCTTGTTTGTCACCAACCAGGGGGGCTACACCTTC
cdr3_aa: CASSLFVTNQGGYTF

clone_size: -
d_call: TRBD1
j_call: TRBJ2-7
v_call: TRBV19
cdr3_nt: TGTGCCAGTAGTATTGGGACAGGGGATTATGCCTACGAGCAGTACTTC
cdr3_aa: CASSIGTGDYAYEQYF

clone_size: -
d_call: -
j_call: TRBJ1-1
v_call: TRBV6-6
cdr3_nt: TGTGCCCTGGGCCCGGGGGAAGGGGCTATGAACACTGAAGCTTTCTTT
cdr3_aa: CALGPGEGAMNTEAFF

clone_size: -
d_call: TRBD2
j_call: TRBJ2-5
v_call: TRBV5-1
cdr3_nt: TGCGCCAGCAGCTCTCGGGGGGGAGAGACCCAGTACTTC
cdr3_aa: CASSSRGGETQYF

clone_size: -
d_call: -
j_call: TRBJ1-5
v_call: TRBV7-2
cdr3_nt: TGTGCCAGCAGCCGCGACACAGGGAGTGGGGCTCAGCCCCAGCATTTT
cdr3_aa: CASSRDTGSGAQPQHF

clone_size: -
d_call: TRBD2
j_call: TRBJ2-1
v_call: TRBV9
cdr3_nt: TGTGCCAGCAGCGTAGGCGGGGGCTCCTACAATGAGCAGTTCTTC
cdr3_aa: CASSVGGGSYNEQFF

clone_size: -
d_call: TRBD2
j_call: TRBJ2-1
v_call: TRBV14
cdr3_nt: TGTGCCAGCAGCCAAGTTCCGGGGCGGGAGGCAGGTGAGCAGTTCTTC
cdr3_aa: CASSQVPGREAGEQFF

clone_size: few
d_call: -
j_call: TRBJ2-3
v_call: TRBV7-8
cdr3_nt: TGTGCCAGCAGCTTGGGGGGAGCAGATACGCAGTATTTT
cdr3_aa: CASSLGGADTQYF

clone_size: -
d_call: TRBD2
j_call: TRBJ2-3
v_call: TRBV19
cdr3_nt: TGTGCCAGTAGTATAGGGTCCAGCGGGAGACTCGCAGATACGCAGTATTTT
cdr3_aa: CASSIGSSGRLADTQYF

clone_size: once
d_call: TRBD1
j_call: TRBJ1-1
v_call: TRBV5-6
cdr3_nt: TGTGCCAGCAGTCTAAACAGGGGGTCTTTTGGTGCTTTCTTT
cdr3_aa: CASSLNRGSFGAFF

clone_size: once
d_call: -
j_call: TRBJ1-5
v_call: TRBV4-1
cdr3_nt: TGCGCCAGCAGCCAGTCAAACGTCTGGGAGGCGCAAACTCAGCCCCAGCATTTT
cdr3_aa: CASSQSNVWEAQTQPQHF

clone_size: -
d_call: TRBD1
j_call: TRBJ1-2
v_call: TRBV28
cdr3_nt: TGTGCCAGCTCGCTTTTCCTCACAGGGGGCTACTATGGCTACACCTTC
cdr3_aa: CASSLFLTGGYYGYTF

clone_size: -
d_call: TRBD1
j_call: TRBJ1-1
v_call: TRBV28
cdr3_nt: TGTGCCAGCACCTTGGGACAGGGCCTTACGGACACTGAAGCTTTCTTT
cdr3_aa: CASTLGQGLTDTEAFF

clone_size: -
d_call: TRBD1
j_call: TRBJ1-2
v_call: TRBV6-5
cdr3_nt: TGTGCCAGCAGTCCGACAGGGGGCCGTTATGGCTACACCTTC
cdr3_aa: CASSPTGGRYGYTF

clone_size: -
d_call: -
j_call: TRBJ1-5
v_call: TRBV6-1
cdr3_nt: TGTGCCAGCACCGCACCGGGGGTGAGCAATCAGCCCCAGCATTTT
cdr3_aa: CASTAPGVSNQPQHF

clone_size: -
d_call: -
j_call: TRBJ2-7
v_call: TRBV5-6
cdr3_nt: TGTGCCAGCAGCTTGTTCGGTTACGAGCAGTACTTC
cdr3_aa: CASSLFGYEQYF

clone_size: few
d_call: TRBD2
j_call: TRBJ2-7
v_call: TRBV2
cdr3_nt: TGTGCCAGCAGTCGGACTAGCGGGAGCTACGAGCAGTACTTC
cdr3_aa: CASSRTSGSYEQYF

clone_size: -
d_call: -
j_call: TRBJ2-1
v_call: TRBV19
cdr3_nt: TGTGCCAGTACCCCGGAGGTACTGGGTTCCGGCAATGAGCAGTTCTTC
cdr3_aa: CASTPEVLGSGNEQFF

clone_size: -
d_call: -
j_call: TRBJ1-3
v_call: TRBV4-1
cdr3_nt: TGCGCCAGCAGCCGCGGGGGGGCGGGAAACACCATATATTTT
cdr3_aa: CASSRGGAGNTIYF

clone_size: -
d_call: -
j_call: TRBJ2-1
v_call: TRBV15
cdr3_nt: TGTGCCACCAGCAGAGGAGGACTGGAAGGCAATGAGCAGTTCTTC
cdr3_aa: CATSRGGLEGNEQFF

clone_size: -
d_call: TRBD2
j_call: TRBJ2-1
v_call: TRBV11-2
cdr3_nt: TGTGCCAGCAGCTTACTTACCGGGACTAGCGGGAGTCCAGACAATGAGCAGTTCTTC
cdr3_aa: CASSLLTGTSGSPDNEQFF

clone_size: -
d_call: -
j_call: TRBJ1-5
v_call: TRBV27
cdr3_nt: TGTGCCAGCAGCTCTAGGACAGCCAATCAGCCCCAGCATTTT
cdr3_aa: CASSSRTANQPQHF

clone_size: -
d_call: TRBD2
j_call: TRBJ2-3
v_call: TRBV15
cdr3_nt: TGTGCCACCAGCATACGACTAGCGGGTTCCACAGATACGCAGTATTTT
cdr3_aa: CATSIRLAGSTDTQYF

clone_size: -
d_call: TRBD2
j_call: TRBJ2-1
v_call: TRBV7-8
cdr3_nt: TGTGCCAGCAGCGCCTCAGCAGGGAGGGCATGGAATGAGCAGTTCTTC
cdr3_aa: CASSASAGRAWNEQFF

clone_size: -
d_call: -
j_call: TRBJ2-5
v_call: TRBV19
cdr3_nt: TGTGCCAGTAGTACTCCCTGGACAGTCAACCAAGAGACCCAGTACTTC
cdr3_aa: CASSTPWTVNQETQYF